This paragraph reports one T cell receptor beta chain. Antigen specificity is unknown. This sample was included in a study of T cell responses to AZD1222 COVID-19 vaccine. Study-wide points: Baseline testing showed seropositivity in only a handful of AZD1222 recipients. Increased Spike-specific TCR breadth and depth were observed after two AZD1222 doses.

Germline CDR1 reads SGHRS; CDR2 reads YFSETQ. The CDR3 is 17 amino acids. Trimming left V 1 base short and J 0 bases short, with 13 bases between. Sequencing used immunoSEQ multiplex PCR; TCRdb keeps in-frame clones, though not all of them. The sample contains roughly 170,000 clones, approximately 94% of which appear only once. This specimen consisted of peripheral blood, obtained 28 days after the second AZD1222 dose. The V gene is TRBV5-1, the J gene TRBJ1-4; the D gene is possibly TRBD1 (6 bases). The sequence was obtained from an adult who received the AZD1222 COVID-19 vaccine. The CDR3 nucleotides are TGCGCCAGCAGCTTGCGGGGGGCTATCACAACTAATGAAAAACTGTTTTTT. Protein: CASSLRGAITTNEKLFF.